Shown below are 8 T cell receptor beta chains from a single sample sequenced in a study of blood T cell repertoires in COVID-19. Sequenced by immunoSEQ multiplex PCR; TCRdb stores in-frame clones only, minus some. The sample holds about 80,000 clones; roughly four fifths are singletons and the top ten take 16%. Source material: peripheral blood. All receptors come from a man between 70 and 80 years old with active or convalescent COVID-19.

The chain is built from TRBV5-6 and TRBJ2-7; D possibly corresponds to TRBD2 (5 bases). V was clipped by 4 bases and J by 6 bases, with 17 bases between them. The CDR3 contains 14 residues. CDR1 is SGHDT and CDR2 is YYEEEE in the germline V gene. CDR3 nucleotide sequence: TGTGCCAGCAGCGTAATGGGAGTTACGGCCGAGCAGTACTTC. Protein sequence: CASSVMGVTAEQYF.

This clone was detected only a few times. This rearrangement joins TRBV2 to TRBJ1-3, with 7 bases lining up with TRBD1. V was clipped by 5 bases and J by 2 bases; unmatched bases: 6. In germline, CDR1 is SNHLY, CDR2 FYNNEI. The CDR3 runs to 15 residues. CDR3 nucleotides: TGTGCCAGCAGTCACTCGGGGACAGCTGGAAACACCATATATTTT. Translating it yields CASSHSGTAGNTIYF. The complete variable domain, with remaining parts taken from reference TRBV2 and TRBJ1-3, reads EPEVTQTPSHQVTQMGQEVILRCVPISNHLYFYWYRQILGQKVEFLVSFYNNEISEKSEIFDDQFSVERPDGSNFTLKIRSTKLEDSAMYFCASSHSGTAGNTIYFGEGSWLTVV.

About this clone itself: Other nucleotide sequences from this sample produce the same CDR3. V usage is TRBV5-1 and J usage is TRBJ2-5; D unclear. The germline gives CDR1 SGHRS, CDR2 YFSETQ. The CDR3 runs to 12 residues. V lost 1 base and J 3 bases, leaving 4 bases between the germline ends. CDR3 coding DNA: TGCGCCAGCAGCTTGCCAGAAGAGACCCAGTACTTC. It codes for CASSLPEETQYF.

The gene calls are TRBV2 and TRBJ1-6; D unresolved. V was shortened by 4 bases and J by 6 bases, with 7 bases between the two germline ends. This CDR3 is 13 amino acids long. The germline gives CDR1 SNHLY, CDR2 FYNNEI. CDR3 residues: CASSGNSNSPLHF. CDR3 DNA: TGTGCCAGCAGTGGAAACAGTAATTCACCCCTCCACTTT. Based on the CDR3 plus reference TRBV2 and TRBJ1-6, the full variable domain is EPEVTQTPSHQVTQMGQEVILRCVPISNHLYFYWYRQILGQKVEFLVSFYNNEISEKSEIFDDQFSVERPDGSNFTLKIRSTKLEDSAMYFCASSGNSNSPLHFGNGTRLTVT.

This chain links TRBV29-1 with TRBJ2-7; TRBD1 matches 7 bases. Trimming cost V 7 bases and J 4 bases; bases outside gene matches: 10. The CDR3 consists of 13 residues. The germline V gene encodes CDR1 SQVTM and CDR2 ANQGSEA. CDR3 in amino acids: CSAGTDPKYEQYF. In DNA form, the CDR3 reads TGCAGCGCCGGGACAGACCCGAAGTACGAGCAGTACTTC.

This chain joins TRBV7-9 and TRBJ2-5; TRBD2 agrees at 8 bases. After removal of 3 bases from V and 5 bases from J, the junction contained 2 bases not matched to a gene. Per germline, CDR1 SEHNR and CDR2 FQNEAQ (reference sequence). The CDR3 consists of 13 residues. In DNA form, the CDR3 reads TGTGCCAGCAGCTTCCCGGGAGGGGAGACCCAGTACTTC. This sequence encodes CASSFPGGETQYF.

V usage is TRBV3-1 (or the pseudogene TRBV3-2) and J usage is TRBJ1-2; 9 positions match TRBD1. J gave up 7 bases and V 4 bases, and 1 base lay outside the gene matches. Germline CDR1 and CDR2: LGHDT and YNNKEL (reference sequence). The CDR3 covers 12 residues. CDR3 amino acids: CASSRDRAGYTF. CDR3 nucleotides: TGTGCCAGCAGCCGGGACAGGGCTGGCTACACCTTC.

The gene calls are TRBV2 and TRBJ2-2; 7 bases agree with TRBD2. The trim removed 4 bases at V and 0 bases at J, leaving 5 bases unmatched. Per the germline V gene, CDR1 is SNHLY and CDR2 is FYNNEI. This CDR3 contains 16 residues. The CDR3 nucleotides read TGTGCCAGCAGTGGTCCCAGCGGGGCGAACACCGGGGAGCTGTTTTTT. It translates to CASSGPSGANTGELFF.